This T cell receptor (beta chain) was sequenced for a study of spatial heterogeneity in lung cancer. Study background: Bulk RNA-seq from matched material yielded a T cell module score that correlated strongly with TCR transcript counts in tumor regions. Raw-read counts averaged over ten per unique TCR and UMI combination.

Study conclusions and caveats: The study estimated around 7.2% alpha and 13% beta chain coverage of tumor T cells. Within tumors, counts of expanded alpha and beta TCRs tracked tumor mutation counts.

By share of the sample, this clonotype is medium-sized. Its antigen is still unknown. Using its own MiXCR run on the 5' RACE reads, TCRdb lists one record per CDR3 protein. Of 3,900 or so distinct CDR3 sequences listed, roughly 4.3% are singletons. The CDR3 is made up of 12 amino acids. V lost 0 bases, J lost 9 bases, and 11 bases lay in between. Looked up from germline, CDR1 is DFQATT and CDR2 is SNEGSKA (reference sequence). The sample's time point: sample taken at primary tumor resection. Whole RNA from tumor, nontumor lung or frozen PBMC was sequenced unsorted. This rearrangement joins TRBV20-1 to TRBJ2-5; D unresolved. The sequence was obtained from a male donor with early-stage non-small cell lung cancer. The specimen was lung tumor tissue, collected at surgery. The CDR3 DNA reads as TGCAGTGCTAGAGACCCCTTAATGGCCCAGTACTTC. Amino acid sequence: CSARDPLMAQYF.